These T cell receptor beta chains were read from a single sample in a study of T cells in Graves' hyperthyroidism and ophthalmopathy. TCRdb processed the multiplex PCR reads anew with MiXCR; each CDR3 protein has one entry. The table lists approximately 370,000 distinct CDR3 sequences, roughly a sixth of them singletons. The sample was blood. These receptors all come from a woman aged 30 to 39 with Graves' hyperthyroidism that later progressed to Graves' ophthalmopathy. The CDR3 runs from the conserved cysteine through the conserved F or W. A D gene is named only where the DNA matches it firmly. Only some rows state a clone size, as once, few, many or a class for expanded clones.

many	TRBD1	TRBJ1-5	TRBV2	TGTGCCAGCTCTTTCGTACAGGGGAAGGGTGGCAATCAGCCCCAGCATTTT	CASSFVQGKGGNQPQHF
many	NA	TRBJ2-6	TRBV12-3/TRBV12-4	TGTGCCAGCAGTTACAGGGTCGGGGCCAACGTCCTGACTTTC	CASSYRVGANVLTF
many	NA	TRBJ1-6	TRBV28	TGTGCCAGCAGTTTACCAGGGGTTCATAATTCACCCCTCCACTTT	CASSLPGVHNSPLHF
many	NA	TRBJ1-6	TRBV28	TGTGCCAGCAGTTTGTATCGACAGGAAAATTCACCCCTCCACTTT	CASSLYRQENSPLHF
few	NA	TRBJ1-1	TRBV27	TGTGCCATCGCCGCGGGGATGAACACTGAAGCTTTCTTT	CAIAAGMNTEAFF
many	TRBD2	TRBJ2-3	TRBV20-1	TGCAGTGCTTGCCTCCTACTAGCGGGGGACCAAGATACGCAGTATTTT	CSACLLLAGDQDTQYF
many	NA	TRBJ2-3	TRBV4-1	TGCGCCAGCAGCCAAGACATCGGAGGCCCCACAGATACGCAGTATTTT	CASSQDIGGPTDTQYF
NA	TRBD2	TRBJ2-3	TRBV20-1	TGCAGTGCTGCGGACAGGGGACTAGCGGGGACAGATACGCAGTATTTT	CSAADRGLAGTDTQYF
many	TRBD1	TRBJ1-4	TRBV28	TGTGCCAGCAGAGGGTCGACAGGGGGCAGTGAAAAACTGTTTTTT	CASRGSTGGSEKLFF
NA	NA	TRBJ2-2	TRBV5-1	TGCGCCAGCAGCTTTACCTACACCGGGGAGCTGTTTTTT	CASSFTYTGELFF
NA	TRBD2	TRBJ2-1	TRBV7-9	TGTGCCAGCAGCAGCGGGAGAGAGTACAATGAGCAGTTCTTC	CASSSGREYNEQFF
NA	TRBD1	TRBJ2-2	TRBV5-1	TGCGCCAGCAGCTCCGAGACAGGGGGGATCGGGGAGCTGTTTTTT	CASSSETGGIGELFF
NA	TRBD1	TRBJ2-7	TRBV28	TGTGCCAGCCGGACAGGGGCCGTCTCCTACGAGCAGTACTTC	CASRTGAVSYEQYF
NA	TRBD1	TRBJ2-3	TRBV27	TGTGCCAGCAGTGCCCGGGACAGGGGTATAGATACGCAGTATTTT	CASSARDRGIDTQYF
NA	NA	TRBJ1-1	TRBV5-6	TGTGCCAGCGGAACCGGGGCCTCGACCGAAGCTTTCTTT	CASGTGASTEAFF
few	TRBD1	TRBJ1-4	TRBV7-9	TGTGCCAGCAGCTCGACAGGGGGTGAGGTTTTTGTTGAGAAACTGTTTTTT	CASSSTGGEVFVEKLFF
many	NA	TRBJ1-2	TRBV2	TGTGCCAGCCGTACCCATCGGGGGACGAACTATGGCTACACCTTC	CASRTHRGTNYGYTF
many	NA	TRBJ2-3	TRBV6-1	TGTGCCAGCAGTTTAAGGTTGAAGGGCACAGATACGCAGTATTTT	CASSLRLKGTDTQYF
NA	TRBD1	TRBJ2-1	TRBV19	TGTGCCAGTAGTGGACAGGTGATAAGCTCCTACAATGAGCAGTTCTTC	CASSGQVISSYNEQFF
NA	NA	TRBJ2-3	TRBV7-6	TGTGCCAGCAGCTTAGGGTTTAAGAATACGCAGTATTTT	CASSLGFKNTQYF
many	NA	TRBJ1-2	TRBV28	TGTGCCAGCAGTCCCCCCACAGGACTCTATGGCTACACCTTC	CASSPPTGLYGYTF
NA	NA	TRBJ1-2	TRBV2	TGTGCCAGCAGTGAAGAGGGTGCGCTCACCTTC	CASSEEGALTF
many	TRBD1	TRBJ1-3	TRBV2	TGTGCCAGCAGTTACGGGACAGCCTCTGGAAACACCATATATTTT	CASSYGTASGNTIYF
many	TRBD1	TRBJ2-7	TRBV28	TGTGCCAGCAGTTTAGATAGGACAGGGAGTTACGAGCAGTACTTC	CASSLDRTGSYEQYF
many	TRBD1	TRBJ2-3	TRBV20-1	TGCAGTGCAATCACAGGGGACGACACAGATACGCAGTATTTT	CSAITGDDTDTQYF
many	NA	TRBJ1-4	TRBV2	TGTGCCAGTAAGCTAACGACAGGACCGGGTGAAAAACTGTTTTTT	CASKLTTGPGEKLFF
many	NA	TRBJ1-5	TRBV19	TGTGCCAGTAGTTCTCAGGGGATCACGCAGCCCCAGCATTTT	CASSSQGITQPQHF
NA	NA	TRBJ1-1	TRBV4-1	TGCGCCAGCAGCCAAGGGGGCCCCGCTGAAGCTTTCTTT	CASSQGGPAEAFF
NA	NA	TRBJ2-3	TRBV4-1	TGCGCCAGCAGCCAAGATAGACACCTAGCAGGGTCAGATACGCAGTATTTT	CASSQDRHLAGSDTQYF
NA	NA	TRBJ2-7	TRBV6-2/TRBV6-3	TGTGCCAGCAGCCCTAATACTTACACCTACGAGCAGTACTTC	CASSPNTYTYEQYF
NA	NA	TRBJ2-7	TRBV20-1	TGCAGTGCTAGATCTAGCTTCTACGAGCAGTACTTC	CSARSSFYEQYF
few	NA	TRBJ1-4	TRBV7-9	TGTGCCAGCAGCTTACTGGCGGAGGGCCTGCGGGGTGAAAAACTGTTTTTT	CASSLLAEGLRGEKLFF
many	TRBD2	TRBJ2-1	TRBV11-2	TGTGCCAGCAGCTTAGATAGCGGGAGACGGGAGCAGTTCTTC	CASSLDSGRREQFF
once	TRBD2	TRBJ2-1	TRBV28	TGTGCCAGCAGTTTAGCGGGAGCTTTCAATGAGCAGTTCTTC	CASSLAGAFNEQFF
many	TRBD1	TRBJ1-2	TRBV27	TGTGCCAGCAGTCCGGGACAGGGTGACTATGGCTACACCTTC	CASSPGQGDYGYTF
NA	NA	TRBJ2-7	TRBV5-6	TGTGCCAGCAGCTCGAACCCGGGACACCGACCCTCCTACGAGCAGTACTTC	CASSSNPGHRPSYEQYF
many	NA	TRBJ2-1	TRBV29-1	TGCAGCGTTGACGGACTCACTCGCTACAATGAGCAGTTCTTC	CSVDGLTRYNEQFF
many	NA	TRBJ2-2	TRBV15	TGTGCCACCAGCATCTACAGGGAGGAGGACACCGGGGAGCTGTTTTTT	CATSIYREEDTGELFF
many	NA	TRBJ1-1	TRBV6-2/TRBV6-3	TGTGCCAGCAGTTTTGATCCGATCACTGAAGCTTTCTTT	CASSFDPITEAFF
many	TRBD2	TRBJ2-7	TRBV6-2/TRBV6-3	TGTGCCAGCAGTTACCGCCAGAGTCGAGCGGGAGGCCGTTACGAGCAGTACTTC	CASSYRQSRAGGRYEQYF
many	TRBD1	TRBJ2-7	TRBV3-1	TGTGCCAGCAGCCGGGACAGTGCCTACGAGCAGTACTTC	CASSRDSAYEQYF
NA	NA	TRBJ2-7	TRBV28	TGTGCCAGCGGGCATAGGGATTCCTACGAGCAGTACTTC	CASGHRDSYEQYF
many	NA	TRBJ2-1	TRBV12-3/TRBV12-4	TGTGCCAGCAGTATTCCGGGGCTAGCGCCCACCTACAATGAGCAGTTCTTC	CASSIPGLAPTYNEQFF
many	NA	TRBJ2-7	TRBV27	TGTGCCAGCAGTTTATCACGTCACTCCTACGAGCAGTACTTC	CASSLSRHSYEQYF
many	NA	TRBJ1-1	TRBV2	TGTGCCAGCAGGACGGGACAACTCACTGAAGCTTTCTTT	CASRTGQLTEAFF
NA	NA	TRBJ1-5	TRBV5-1	TGCGCCAGCAGCTTGGCCCCAACAGCAGACAATCAGCCCCAGCATTTT	CASSLAPTADNQPQHF
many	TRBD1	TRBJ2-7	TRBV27	TGTGCCAGCAGTTACGGACAGGGGGTGTACGAGCAGTACTTC	CASSYGQGVYEQYF
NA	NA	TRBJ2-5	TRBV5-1	TGCGCCAGCAGCTTGGGAGACGGAAAGACCCAGTACTTC	CASSLGDGKTQYF
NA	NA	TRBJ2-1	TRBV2	TGTGCCAGCAGATACTATGGCGGGGTTTACAATGAGCAGTTCTTC	CASRYYGGVYNEQFF
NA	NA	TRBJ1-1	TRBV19	TGTGCCAGTAGTATACCGGGCACCGTTTTGCAGGCTTTCTTT	CASSIPGTVLQAFF
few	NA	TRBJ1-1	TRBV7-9	TGTGCCAGCAGTCCGGGGAGGTCAGCTCCTCGTGGCACTGAAGCTTTCTTT	CASSPGRSAPRGTEAFF
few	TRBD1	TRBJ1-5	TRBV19	TGTGCCAGTAGGTTGAGGACAGGGGGTAAATCTGTGTTCCAGCCCCAGCATTTT	CASRLRTGGKSVFQPQHF
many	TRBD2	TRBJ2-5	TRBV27	TGTGCCAGCAGTCCTAGCTGGGGCGGGGGGGCCTGGGAGACCCAGTACTTC	CASSPSWGGGAWETQYF
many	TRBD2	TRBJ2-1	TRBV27	TGTGCCAGCAGTACTAGCGTAGATACCTACAATGAGCAGTTCTTC	CASSTSVDTYNEQFF
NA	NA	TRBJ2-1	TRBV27	TGTGCCAGCAGTTTCGGGTTAGGATCTATGAATGAGCAGTTCTTC	CASSFGLGSMNEQFF
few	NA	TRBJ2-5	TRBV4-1	TGCGCCAGCAGCCAAGGAGGCCGGGCCTCGCAAGAGACCCAGTACTTC	CASSQGGRASQETQYF
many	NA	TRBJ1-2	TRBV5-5	TGTGCCAGCAGCCCCCCATGGCGGGGACGAGGCTACACCTTC	CASSPPWRGRGYTF
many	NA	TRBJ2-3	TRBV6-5	TGTGCCAGCAGTTACTCTTATCTCGGGGGCGCCAACACAGATACGCAGTATTTT	CASSYSYLGGANTDTQYF